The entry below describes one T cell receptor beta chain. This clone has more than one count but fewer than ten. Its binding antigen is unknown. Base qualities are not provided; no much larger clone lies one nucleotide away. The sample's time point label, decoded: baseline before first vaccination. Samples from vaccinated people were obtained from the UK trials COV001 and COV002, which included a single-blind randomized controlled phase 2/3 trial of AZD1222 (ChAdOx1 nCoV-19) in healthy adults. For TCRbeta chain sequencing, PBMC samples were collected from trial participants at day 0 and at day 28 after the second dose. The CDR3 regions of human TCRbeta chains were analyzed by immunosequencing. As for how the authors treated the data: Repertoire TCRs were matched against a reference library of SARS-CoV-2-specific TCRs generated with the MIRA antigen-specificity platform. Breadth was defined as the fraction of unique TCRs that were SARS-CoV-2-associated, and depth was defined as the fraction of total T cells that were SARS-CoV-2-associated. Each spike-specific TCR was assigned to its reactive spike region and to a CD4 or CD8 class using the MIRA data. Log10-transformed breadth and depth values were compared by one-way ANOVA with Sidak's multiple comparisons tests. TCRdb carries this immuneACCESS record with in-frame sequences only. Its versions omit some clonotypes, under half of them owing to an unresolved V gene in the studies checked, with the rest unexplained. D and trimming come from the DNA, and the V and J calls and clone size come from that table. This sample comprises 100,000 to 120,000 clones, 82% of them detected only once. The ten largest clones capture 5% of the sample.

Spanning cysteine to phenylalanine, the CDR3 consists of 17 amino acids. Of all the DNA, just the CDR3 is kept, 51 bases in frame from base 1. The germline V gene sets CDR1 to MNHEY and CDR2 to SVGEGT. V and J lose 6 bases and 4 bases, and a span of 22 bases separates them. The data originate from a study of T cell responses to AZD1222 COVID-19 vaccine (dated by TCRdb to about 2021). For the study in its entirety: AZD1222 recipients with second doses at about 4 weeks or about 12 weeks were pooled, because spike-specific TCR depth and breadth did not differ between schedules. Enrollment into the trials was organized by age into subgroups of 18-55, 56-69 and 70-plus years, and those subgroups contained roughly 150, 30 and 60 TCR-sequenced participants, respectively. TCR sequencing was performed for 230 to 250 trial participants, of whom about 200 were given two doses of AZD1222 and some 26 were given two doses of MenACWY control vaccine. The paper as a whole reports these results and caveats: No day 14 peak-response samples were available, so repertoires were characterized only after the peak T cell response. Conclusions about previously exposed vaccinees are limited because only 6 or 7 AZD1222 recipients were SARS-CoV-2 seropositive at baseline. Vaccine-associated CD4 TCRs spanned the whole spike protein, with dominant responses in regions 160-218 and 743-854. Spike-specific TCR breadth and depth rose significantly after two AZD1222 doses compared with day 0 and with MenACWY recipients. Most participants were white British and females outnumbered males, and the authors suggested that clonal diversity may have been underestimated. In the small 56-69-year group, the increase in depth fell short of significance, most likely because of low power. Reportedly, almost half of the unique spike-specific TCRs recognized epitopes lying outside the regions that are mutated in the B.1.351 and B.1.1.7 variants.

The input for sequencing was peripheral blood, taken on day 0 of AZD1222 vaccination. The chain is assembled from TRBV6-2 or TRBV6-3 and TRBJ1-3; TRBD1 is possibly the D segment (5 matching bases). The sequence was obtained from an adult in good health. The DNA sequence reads TGTGCCAGCAGCTCACCTTCAGCGGGACTGCTAGGAAACACCATATATTTT. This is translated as CASSSPSAGLLGNTIYF.